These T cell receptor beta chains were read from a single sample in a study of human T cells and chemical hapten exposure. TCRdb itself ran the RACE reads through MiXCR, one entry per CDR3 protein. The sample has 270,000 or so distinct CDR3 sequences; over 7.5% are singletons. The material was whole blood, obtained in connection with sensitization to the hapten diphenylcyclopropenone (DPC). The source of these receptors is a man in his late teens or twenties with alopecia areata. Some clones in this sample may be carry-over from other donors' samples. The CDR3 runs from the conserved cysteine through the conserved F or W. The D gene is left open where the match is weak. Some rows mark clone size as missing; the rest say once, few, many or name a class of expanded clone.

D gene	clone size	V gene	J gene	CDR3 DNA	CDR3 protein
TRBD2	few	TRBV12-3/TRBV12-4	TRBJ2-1	TGTGCCAGCAGTTTACGCGACGGCCCGGGAGGGGTCAATGAGCAGTTCTTC	CASSLRDGPGGVNEQFF
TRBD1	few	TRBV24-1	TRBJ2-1	TGTGCCACCGGAAACCGGGACAGGGGAAACAATGAGCAGTTCTTC	CATGNRDRGNNEQFF
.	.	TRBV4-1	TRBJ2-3	TGCGCCAGCAGCCAAGAAGACCCCTCCTCATTCACAGATACGCAGTATTTT	CASSQEDPSSFTDTQYF
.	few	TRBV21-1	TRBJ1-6	TGTGCCAGCAGCTCTTCTAGGACAGGACGGACGAATTCACCCCTCCACTTT	CASSSSRTGRTNSPLHF
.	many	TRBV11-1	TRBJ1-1	TGTGCCAGCAGTTTAAGGCAGAACACTGAAGCTTTCTTT	CASSLRQNTEAFF
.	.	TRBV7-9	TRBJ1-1	TGTGCCAGCAGCTTAGGACCCCCTGGATCCACTGAAGCTTTCTTT	CASSLGPPGSTEAFF
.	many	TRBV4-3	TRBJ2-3	TGCGCCAGCAGCCAAGACACGGGGCTTAGCACAGATACGCAGTATTTT	CASSQDTGLSTDTQYF
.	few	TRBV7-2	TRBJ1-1	TGTGCCAGCAGCTTAGGCATATTTTTGAACACTGAAGCTTTCTTT	CASSLGIFLNTEAFF
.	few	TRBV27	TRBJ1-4	TGTGCCAGCAGTTTATCTGGGGGCACTGGTGAAAAACTGTTTTTT	CASSLSGGTGEKLFF
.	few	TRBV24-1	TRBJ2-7	TGTGCCACCAGTGAAGGCTACGAGCAGTACTTC	CATSEGYEQYF
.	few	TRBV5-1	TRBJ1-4	TGCGCCAGCAGCTCTGGTCTTTCTTCTATGGCAACTAATGAAAAACTGTTTTTT	CASSSGLSSMATNEKLFF
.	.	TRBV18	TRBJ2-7	TGTGCCAGCTCACCATCAGGGAGGACCGTCGAGCAGTACTTC	CASSPSGRTVEQYF
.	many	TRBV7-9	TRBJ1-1	TGTGCCAGCAGCCCTTACACTGAAGCTTTCTTT	CASSPYTEAFF
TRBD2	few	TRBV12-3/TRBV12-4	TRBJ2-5	TGTGCCAGCAGTCCGCTCGCGGGGGGGCCGGAGACCCAGTACTTC	CASSPLAGGPETQYF
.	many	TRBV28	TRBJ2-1	TGTGCCAGCAACAACCACGGGGCCAATGAGCAGTTCTTC	CASNNHGANEQFF
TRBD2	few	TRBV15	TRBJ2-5	TGTGCCACCAGCAGAGATCGGGGCGGGGGGCCCCGTAAGTACTTC	CATSRDRGGGPRKYF
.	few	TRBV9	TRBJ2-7	TGTGCCAGCAGCGCCGGACGCAACTCCTACGAGCAGTACTTC	CASSAGRNSYEQYF
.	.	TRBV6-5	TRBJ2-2	TGTGCCAGCAGTTATCGATCGCCGAACACCGGGGAGCTGTTTTTT	CASSYRSPNTGELFF